This is a list of T cell receptor beta chains from one sample in a study of shared clonotypes between healthy human individuals. The table came from immunoSEQ multiplex PCR; TCRdb's copy has only in-frame clones and leaves some out. Found here are about 1,900,000 clones, about 95% of them singletons; the top ten hold more than 0.9%. Material for sequencing was naive CD8+ T cells sorted from blood. These TCRs come from a man between 18 and 35 years old in good health. Both conserved end residues are part of each CDR3. A D gene is named only where the DNA matches it firmly. Part of the rows lack a size; the others show once, few, many or a class for expanded clones.

j_gene: TRBJ1-1
d_gene: -
abundance: -
v_gene: TRBV4-3
CDR3aa: CASSQVWTLNTEAFF
CDR3nt: TGCGCCAGCAGCCAAGTTTGGACACTGAACACTGAAGCTTTCTTT

j_gene: TRBJ2-6
d_gene: -
abundance: -
v_gene: TRBV5-1
CDR3aa: CASSPDPGPGANVLTF
CDR3nt: TGCGCCAGCAGCCCGGACCCAGGTCCAGGGGCCAACGTCCTGACTTTC

j_gene: TRBJ2-7
d_gene: TRBD2
abundance: -
v_gene: TRBV19
CDR3aa: CASSIGGADYEQYF
CDR3nt: TGTGCCAGTAGTATCGGGGGGGCAGACTACGAGCAGTACTTC

j_gene: TRBJ1-1
d_gene: -
abundance: -
v_gene: TRBV4-1
CDR3aa: CASSQDQGRDAEAFF
CDR3nt: TGCGCCAGCAGCCAAGATCAGGGCAGGGACGCTGAAGCTTTCTTT

j_gene: TRBJ2-1
d_gene: -
abundance: -
v_gene: TRBV11-3
CDR3aa: CASSLDGDSYNEQFF
CDR3nt: TGTGCCAGCAGCTTAGACGGGGACTCCTACAATGAGCAGTTCTTC

j_gene: TRBJ1-5
d_gene: -
abundance: -
v_gene: TRBV6-1
CDR3aa: CASSEARAYTHSNQPQHF
CDR3nt: TGTGCCAGCAGTGAAGCCAGAGCCTATACTCATAGCAATCAGCCCCAGCATTTT

j_gene: TRBJ1-1
d_gene: TRBD1
abundance: -
v_gene: TRBV28
CDR3aa: CASSLWTGGAGEAFF
CDR3nt: TGTGCCAGCAGTTTATGGACAGGGGGCGCAGGTGAAGCTTTCTTT

j_gene: TRBJ2-7
d_gene: TRBD2
abundance: once
v_gene: TRBV6-5
CDR3aa: CASSYSTGGYEQYF
CDR3nt: TGTGCCAGCAGTTACTCGACGGGAGGGTACGAGCAGTACTTC

j_gene: TRBJ2-7
d_gene: -
abundance: -
v_gene: TRBV6-5
CDR3aa: CASSPQGGEQYF
CDR3nt: TGTGCCAGCAGTCCGCAGGGAGGCGAGCAGTACTTC

j_gene: TRBJ2-7
d_gene: -
abundance: -
v_gene: TRBV5-6
CDR3aa: CASSSTIKYEQYF
CDR3nt: TGTGCCAGCAGCTCGACCATAAAATACGAGCAGTACTTC

j_gene: TRBJ2-1
d_gene: -
abundance: -
v_gene: TRBV4-1
CDR3aa: CASSRQPVGATYNEQFF
CDR3nt: TGCGCCAGCAGCCGTCAACCGGTGGGGGCAACCTACAATGAGCAGTTCTTC

j_gene: TRBJ2-5
d_gene: -
abundance: -
v_gene: TRBV7-9
CDR3aa: CASSPPVGTQYF
CDR3nt: TGTGCCAGCAGCCCCCCGGTGGGGACCCAGTACTTC

j_gene: TRBJ2-7
d_gene: TRBD1
abundance: -
v_gene: TRBV5-5
CDR3aa: CASSLTGTAYEQYF
CDR3nt: TGTGCCAGCAGCTTGACCGGGACAGCCTACGAGCAGTACTTC

j_gene: TRBJ2-7
d_gene: TRBD1
abundance: -
v_gene: TRBV5-5
CDR3aa: CASSNMGQAYEQYF
CDR3nt: TGTGCCAGCAGCAACATGGGACAGGCCTACGAGCAGTACTTC

j_gene: TRBJ2-2
d_gene: -
abundance: -
v_gene: TRBV2
CDR3aa: CATGDGNTGELFF
CDR3nt: TGTGCCACCGGGGACGGAAACACCGGGGAGCTGTTTTTT

j_gene: TRBJ2-7
d_gene: -
abundance: -
v_gene: TRBV5-4
CDR3aa: CASSSRDTTYEQYF
CDR3nt: TGTGCCAGCAGCTCCCGGGACACAACGTACGAGCAGTACTTC

j_gene: TRBJ1-2
d_gene: -
abundance: -
v_gene: TRBV4-1
CDR3aa: CASSPSPTGRYGYTF
CDR3nt: TGCGCCAGCAGCCCCTCACCGACTGGACGCTATGGCTACACCTTC

j_gene: TRBJ2-7
d_gene: -
abundance: few
v_gene: TRBV13
CDR3aa: CASSAGSYEQYF
CDR3nt: TGTGCCAGCAGCGCCGGGAGCTACGAGCAGTACTTC

j_gene: TRBJ1-1
d_gene: -
abundance: once
v_gene: TRBV5-4
CDR3aa: CASSLGQGMNTEAFF
CDR3nt: TGTGCCAGCAGCTTGGGGCAGGGCATGAACACTGAAGCTTTCTTT

j_gene: TRBJ1-6
d_gene: -
abundance: -
v_gene: TRBV28
CDR3aa: CASSLTQGRSPLHF
CDR3nt: TGTGCCAGCAGTTTGACGCAGGGGAGGTCACCCCTCCACTTT

j_gene: TRBJ2-6
d_gene: -
abundance: once
v_gene: TRBV27
CDR3aa: CASSFLVGANVLTF
CDR3nt: TGTGCCAGCAGTTTTTTAGTCGGGGCCAACGTCCTGACTTTC

j_gene: TRBJ1-1
d_gene: -
abundance: -
v_gene: TRBV2
CDR3aa: CASSGAGNTEAFF
CDR3nt: TGTGCCAGCAGTGGAGCGGGGAACACTGAAGCTTTCTTT

j_gene: TRBJ1-6
d_gene: -
abundance: -
v_gene: TRBV27
CDR3aa: CASTPTQVRGDNSPLHF
CDR3nt: TGTGCCAGTACCCCCACTCAGGTGAGGGGCGATAATTCACCCCTCCACTTT

j_gene: TRBJ1-2
d_gene: TRBD1
abundance: -
v_gene: TRBV4-2
CDR3aa: CASSQDSRQGPYGYTF
CDR3nt: TGTGCCAGCAGCCAAGATTCCCGACAGGGACCCTATGGCTACACCTTC

j_gene: TRBJ2-7
d_gene: -
abundance: -
v_gene: TRBV7-9
CDR3aa: CASSLVGGTYEQYF
CDR3nt: TGTGCCAGCAGCTTAGTAGGGGGAACCTACGAGCAGTACTTC

j_gene: TRBJ2-1
d_gene: -
abundance: -
v_gene: TRBV7-9
CDR3aa: CASSSIVGEQFF
CDR3nt: TGTGCCAGCAGCTCAATAGTTGGTGAGCAGTTCTTC

j_gene: TRBJ2-3
d_gene: TRBD2
abundance: once
v_gene: TRBV27
CDR3aa: CASSLQREGRIGTDTQYF
CDR3nt: TGTGCCAGCAGTTTACAGCGGGAGGGCCGTATTGGCACAGATACGCAGTATTTT

j_gene: TRBJ1-1
d_gene: -
abundance: -
v_gene: TRBV2
CDR3aa: CASTPGWGELIGAFF
CDR3nt: TGTGCCAGCACCCCTGGGTGGGGAGAGTTGATAGGAGCTTTCTTT

j_gene: TRBJ2-2
d_gene: -
abundance: -
v_gene: TRBV11-2
CDR3aa: CASSPTGRPGELFF
CDR3nt: TGTGCCAGCAGCCCGACGGGCAGGCCGGGGGAGCTGTTTTTT

j_gene: TRBJ2-1
d_gene: -
abundance: -
v_gene: TRBV7-6
CDR3aa: CASSETSSYNEQFF
CDR3nt: TGTGCCAGCAGCGAAACGAGCTCCTACAATGAGCAGTTCTTC

j_gene: TRBJ1-1
d_gene: TRBD1
abundance: -
v_gene: TRBV19
CDR3aa: CASSIPGTGAIMNTEAFF
CDR3nt: TGTGCCAGTAGTATACCCGGGACAGGGGCCATCATGAACACTGAAGCTTTCTTT

j_gene: TRBJ1-2
d_gene: -
abundance: -
v_gene: TRBV6-5
CDR3aa: CASSFGPSAGYGYTF
CDR3nt: TGTGCCAGCAGTTTCGGACCTTCGGCGGGCTATGGCTACACCTTC

j_gene: TRBJ2-7
d_gene: -
abundance: -
v_gene: TRBV6-5
CDR3aa: CASSPMGGYFYEQYF
CDR3nt: TGTGCCAGCAGTCCCATGGGGGGATATTTCTACGAGCAGTACTTC

j_gene: TRBJ1-4
d_gene: TRBD1
abundance: -
v_gene: TRBV7-9
CDR3aa: CASSSWPGQGNEKLFF
CDR3nt: TGTGCCAGCAGCTCGTGGCCGGGACAGGGTAATGAAAAACTGTTTTTT

j_gene: TRBJ2-1
d_gene: -
abundance: -
v_gene: TRBV5-5
CDR3aa: CASSYGWGFFQFF
CDR3nt: TGTGCCAGCAGCTATGGGTGGGGTTTTTTTCAGTTCTTC

j_gene: TRBJ2-7
d_gene: TRBD1
abundance: -
v_gene: TRBV6-5
CDR3aa: CASSYSRDSSYEQYF
CDR3nt: TGTGCCAGCAGTTACTCGAGGGACAGTTCCTACGAGCAGTACTTC

j_gene: TRBJ1-2
d_gene: -
abundance: -
v_gene: TRBV7-9
CDR3aa: CASSPGPGPTDPGYTF
CDR3nt: TGTGCCAGCAGCCCAGGGCCCGGGCCAACTGATCCTGGCTACACCTTC

j_gene: TRBJ2-7
d_gene: -
abundance: -
v_gene: TRBV2
CDR3aa: CAAVGTEQYF
CDR3nt: TGTGCCGCCGTGGGGACCGAGCAGTACTTC

j_gene: TRBJ1-2
d_gene: -
abundance: -
v_gene: TRBV4-3
CDR3aa: CASSQGAYRDTLYNYGYTF
CDR3nt: TGCGCCAGCAGCCAAGGGGCTTACCGGGACACGCTGTATAACTATGGCTACACCTTC

j_gene: TRBJ1-2
d_gene: TRBD1
abundance: -
v_gene: TRBV5-1
CDR3aa: CASSLEGGTVHYGYTF
CDR3nt: TGCGCCAGCAGCTTAGAGGGCGGGACAGTTCACTATGGCTACACCTTC

j_gene: TRBJ2-1
d_gene: -
abundance: -
v_gene: TRBV13
CDR3aa: CASSLPEPGDNEQFF
CDR3nt: TGTGCCAGCAGCCTTCCTGAACCCGGGGACAATGAGCAGTTCTTC

j_gene: TRBJ2-5
d_gene: -
abundance: once
v_gene: TRBV7-8
CDR3aa: CASSQLSGGAGWETQYF
CDR3nt: TGTGCCAGCAGCCAACTATCCGGGGGCGCCGGCTGGGAGACCCAGTACTTC

j_gene: TRBJ1-3
d_gene: -
abundance: -
v_gene: TRBV28
CDR3aa: CASLDPGYLGNTIYF
CDR3nt: TGTGCCAGCTTAGACCCGGGGTACCTTGGAAACACCATATATTTT

j_gene: TRBJ2-1
d_gene: -
abundance: -
v_gene: TRBV4-1
CDR3aa: CASSQKDPPSSYNEQFF
CDR3nt: TGCGCCAGCAGCCAAAAGGACCCCCCGAGCTCCTACAATGAGCAGTTCTTC

j_gene: TRBJ2-7
d_gene: TRBD1
abundance: -
v_gene: TRBV27
CDR3aa: CASSRILQGALDEQYF
CDR3nt: TGTGCCAGCAGTAGGATTTTACAGGGGGCTCTCGACGAGCAGTACTTC

j_gene: TRBJ2-7
d_gene: -
abundance: -
v_gene: TRBV6-5
CDR3aa: CASSYSGSYEQYF
CDR3nt: TGTGCCAGCAGTTACTCGGGCAGTTACGAGCAGTACTTC

j_gene: TRBJ2-7
d_gene: -
abundance: -
v_gene: TRBV23-1
CDR3aa: CASSPLTPLVQYF
CDR3nt: TGCGCCAGCAGTCCGCTAACCCCTCTGGTGCAGTACTTC

j_gene: TRBJ2-5
d_gene: TRBD1
abundance: -
v_gene: TRBV2
CDR3aa: CASQTTGQGMETQYF
CDR3nt: TGTGCCAGCCAAACCACCGGACAGGGGATGGAGACCCAGTACTTC

j_gene: TRBJ2-2
d_gene: TRBD2
abundance: -
v_gene: TRBV15
CDR3aa: CATSRGEGPGELFF
CDR3nt: TGTGCCACCAGCAGAGGGGAGGGTCCCGGGGAGCTGTTTTTT

j_gene: TRBJ1-4
d_gene: -
abundance: -
v_gene: TRBV7-8
CDR3aa: CASSFPDSTGEDEKLFF
CDR3nt: TGTGCCAGCAGCTTCCCTGATTCTACCGGGGAAGATGAAAAACTGTTTTTT

j_gene: TRBJ2-2
d_gene: TRBD2
abundance: -
v_gene: TRBV7-3
CDR3aa: CASSSVAGGQYRELFF
CDR3nt: TGTGCCAGCAGCTCCGTAGCGGGGGGCCAGTACCGGGAGCTGTTTTTT